This T cell receptor beta chain was found in a study of blood T cell repertoires in COVID-19. Study-wide context: Whether acute or convalescent, the COVID-19 samples came from the United States, Italy and Spain. The cDNA or gDNA used as material had been derived from T cells, B-cell-depleted T cells, or PBMCs.

A single count supports this clone. Germline CDR1 MDHEN, CDR2 SYDVKM. V shed 7 bases and J shed 8 bases, with 20 bases lying between them. CDR3 size: 14 residues. Authors' data handling: Reference gene primer amplification gave nucleated cell count estimates. TCRdb keeps only in-frame clones here, not all; method: immunoSEQ multiplex PCR. Clonal size and the V and J genes are those of that table, whereas D and trimming came from the DNA. In the table there are over 100,000 clones, roughly nine tenths of which are singletons. This chain uses TRBV28 with TRBJ1-2, with D perhaps TRBD1 (5 bases). The source is a human donor in a cohort sampled during active COVID-19. Sequenced sample: peripheral blood. CDR3 sequence: CASNHGGTAVGYTF. The CDR3 DNA is TGTGCCAGCAACCATGGGGGGACGGCCGTCGGCTACACCTTC.